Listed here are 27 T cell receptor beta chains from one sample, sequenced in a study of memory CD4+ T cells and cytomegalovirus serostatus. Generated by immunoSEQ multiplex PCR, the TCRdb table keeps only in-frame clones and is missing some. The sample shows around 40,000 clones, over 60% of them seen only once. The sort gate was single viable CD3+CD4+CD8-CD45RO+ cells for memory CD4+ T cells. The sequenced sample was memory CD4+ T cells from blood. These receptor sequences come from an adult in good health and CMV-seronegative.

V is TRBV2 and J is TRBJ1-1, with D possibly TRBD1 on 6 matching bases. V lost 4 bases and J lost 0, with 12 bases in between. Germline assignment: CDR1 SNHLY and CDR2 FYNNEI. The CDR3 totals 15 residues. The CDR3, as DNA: TGTGCCAGCAGTGCAAGGGGGAGAATGAACACTGAAGCTTTCTTT. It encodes CASSARGRMNTEAFF.

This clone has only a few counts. The CDR3 protein is CASSVGRDTGELFF. The CDR3 DNA sequence: TGTGCCAGCAGCGTAGGCAGGGACACCGGGGAGCTGTTTTTT. The rearrangement links TRBV9 to TRBJ2-2; weak D call: TRBD1 (5 bases). Germline-derived CDR1 and CDR2 are SGDLS and YYNGEE. The germline V and J ends were trimmed by 0 bases and 3 bases, with 6 bases remaining between them. The CDR3 extends over 14 amino acids.

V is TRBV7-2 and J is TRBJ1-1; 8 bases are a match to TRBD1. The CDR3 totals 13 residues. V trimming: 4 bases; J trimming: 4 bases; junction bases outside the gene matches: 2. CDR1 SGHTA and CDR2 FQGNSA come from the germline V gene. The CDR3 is CASSSQGATEAFF. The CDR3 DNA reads TGTGCCAGCAGCTCTCAGGGGGCCACTGAAGCTTTCTTT.

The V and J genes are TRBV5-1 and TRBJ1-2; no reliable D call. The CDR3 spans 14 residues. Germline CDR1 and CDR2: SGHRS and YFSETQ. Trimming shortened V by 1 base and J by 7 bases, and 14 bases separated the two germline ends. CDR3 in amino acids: CASSLRGEVVGYTF. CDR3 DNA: TGCGCCAGCAGCTTGCGTGGGGAGGTGGTTGGCTACACCTTC.

CDR3 bases: TGTGCCAGCAGCCCCCGGGGCGGGGGAACAGATACGCAGTATTTT. This encodes CASSPRGGGTDTQYF. The chain recombines TRBV7-2 with TRBJ2-3, with TRBD2 identical over 7 bases. There are 15 residues in the CDR3. The germline CDR1 and CDR2 sequences are SGHTA and FQGNSA. V gave up 5 bases and J gave up 3 bases; unmatched junction bases: 8. Using reference TRBV7-2 and TRBJ2-3 for the parts outside the CDR3, the full variable domain is GAGVSQSPSNKVTEKGKDVELRCDPISGHTALYWYRQSLGQGLEFLIYFQGNSAPDKSGLPSDRFSAERTGGSVSTLTIQRTQQEDSAVYLCASSPRGGGTDTQYFGPGTRLTVL.

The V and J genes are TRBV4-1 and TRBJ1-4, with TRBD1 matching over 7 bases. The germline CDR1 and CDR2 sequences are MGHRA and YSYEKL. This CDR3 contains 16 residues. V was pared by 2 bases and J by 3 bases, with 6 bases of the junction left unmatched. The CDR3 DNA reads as TGCGCCAGCAGCCAACTAGGGGGCGAGGCTAATGAAAAACTGTTTTTT. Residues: CASSQLGGEANEKLFF.

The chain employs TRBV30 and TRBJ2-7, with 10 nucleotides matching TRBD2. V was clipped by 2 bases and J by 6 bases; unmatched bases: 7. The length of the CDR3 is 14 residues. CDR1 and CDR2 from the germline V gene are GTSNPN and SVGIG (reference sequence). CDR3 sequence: CAWSPGLAQAEQYF. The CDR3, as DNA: TGTGCCTGGAGTCCGGGACTAGCGCAGGCCGAGCAGTACTTC.

The CDR3: CASSPAFATDTQYF. The CDR3 DNA is TGTGCCAGCTCACCGGCCTTCGCAACAGATACGCAGTATTTT. The chain uses TRBV18 and TRBJ2-3; no clear D. The germline CDR1 and CDR2 sequences are KGHSH and LQKENI. The V and J ends lost 3 bases and 3 bases respectively, with 10 bases between them. This CDR3 region has 14 residues.

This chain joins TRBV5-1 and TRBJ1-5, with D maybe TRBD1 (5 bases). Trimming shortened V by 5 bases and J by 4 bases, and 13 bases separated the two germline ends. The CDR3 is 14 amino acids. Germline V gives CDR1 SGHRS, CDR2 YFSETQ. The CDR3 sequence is CASSKGLGNQPQHF. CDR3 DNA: TGCGCCAGCAGTAAGGGGTTGGGAAATCAGCCCCAGCATTTT. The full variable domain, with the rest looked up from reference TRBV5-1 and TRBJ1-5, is KAGVTQTPRYLIKTRGQQVTLSCSPISGHRSVSWYQQTPGQGLQFLFEYFSETQRNKGNFPGRFSGRQFSNSRSEMNVSTLELGDSALYLCASSKGLGNQPQHFGDGTRLSIL.

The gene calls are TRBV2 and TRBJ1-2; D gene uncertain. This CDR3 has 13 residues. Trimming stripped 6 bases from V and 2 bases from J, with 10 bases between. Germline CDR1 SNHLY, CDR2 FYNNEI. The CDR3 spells CASSSGINYGYTF. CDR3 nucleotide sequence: TGTGCCAGCAGCTCCGGTATCAACTATGGCTACACCTTC.

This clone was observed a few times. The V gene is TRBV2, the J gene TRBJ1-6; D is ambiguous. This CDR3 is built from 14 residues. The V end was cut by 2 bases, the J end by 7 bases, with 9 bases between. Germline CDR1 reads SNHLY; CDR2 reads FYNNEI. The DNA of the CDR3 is TGTGCCAGCAGTGAACAGGTCTTCAATTCACCCCTCCACTTT. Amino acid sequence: CASSEQVFNSPLHF.

CDR3 sequence reads: CASSLGQGAWYGYTF. The CDR3, as DNA: TGTGCCAGCAGTCTGGGACAGGGGGCTTGGTATGGCTACACCTTC. The chain joins TRBV6-5 to TRBJ1-2; 12 nucleotides line up with TRBD1. In germline, CDR1 is MNHEY, CDR2 SVGAGI. Germline trimming cut 5 bases from V and 5 bases from J; bases unmatched to any gene: 6. CDR3 length: 15 residues.

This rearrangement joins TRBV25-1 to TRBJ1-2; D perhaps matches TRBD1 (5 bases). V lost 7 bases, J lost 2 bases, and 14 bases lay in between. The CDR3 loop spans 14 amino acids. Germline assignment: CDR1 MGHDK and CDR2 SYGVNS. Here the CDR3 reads CASTDGAGNYGYTF. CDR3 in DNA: TGTGCCAGCACCGACGGGGCAGGGAACTATGGCTACACCTTC.

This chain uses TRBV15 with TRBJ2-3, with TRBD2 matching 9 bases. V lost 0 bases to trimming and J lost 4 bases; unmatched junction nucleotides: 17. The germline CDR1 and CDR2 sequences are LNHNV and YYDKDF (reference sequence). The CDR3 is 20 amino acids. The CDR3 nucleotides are TGTGCCACCAGCAGAGATGTTCTTACGAGTGCGGGGGGGCGCCCAGATACGCAGTATTTT. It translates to CATSRDVLTSAGGRPDTQYF.

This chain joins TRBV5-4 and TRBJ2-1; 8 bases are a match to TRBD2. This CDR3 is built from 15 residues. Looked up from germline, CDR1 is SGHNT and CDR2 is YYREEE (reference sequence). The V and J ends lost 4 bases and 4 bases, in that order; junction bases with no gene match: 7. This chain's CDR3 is CASSLSGVRYNEQFF. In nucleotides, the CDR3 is TGTGCCAGCAGCCTTAGCGGGGTCAGATACAATGAGCAGTTCTTC.

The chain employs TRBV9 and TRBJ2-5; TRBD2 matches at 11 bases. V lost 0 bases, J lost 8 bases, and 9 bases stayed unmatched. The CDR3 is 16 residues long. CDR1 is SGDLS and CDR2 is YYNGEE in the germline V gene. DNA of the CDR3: TGTGCCAGCAGCGTAGATCTAGCGGGGGGCTCGGGAACCCAGTACTTC. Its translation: CASSVDLAGGSGTQYF.

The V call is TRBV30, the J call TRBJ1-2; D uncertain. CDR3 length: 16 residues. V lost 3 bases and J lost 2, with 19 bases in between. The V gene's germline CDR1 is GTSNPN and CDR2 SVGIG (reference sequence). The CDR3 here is CAWRRGLKGLNYGYTF. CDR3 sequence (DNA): TGTGCCTGGAGACGGGGTCTGAAGGGATTAAACTATGGCTACACCTTC.

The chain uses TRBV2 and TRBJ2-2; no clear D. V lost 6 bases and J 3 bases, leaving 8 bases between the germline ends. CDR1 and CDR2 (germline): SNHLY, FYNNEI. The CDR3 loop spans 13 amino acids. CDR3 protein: CASSGLDTGELFF. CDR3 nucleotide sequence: TGTGCCAGCAGCGGTCTGGACACCGGGGAGCTGTTTTTT.

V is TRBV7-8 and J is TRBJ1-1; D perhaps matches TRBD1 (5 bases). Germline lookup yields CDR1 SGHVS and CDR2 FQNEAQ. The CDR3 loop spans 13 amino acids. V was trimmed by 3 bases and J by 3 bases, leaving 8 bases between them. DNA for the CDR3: TGTGCCAGCAGCTTCGGGACCTACACTGAAGCTTTCTTT. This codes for CASSFGTYTEAFF.

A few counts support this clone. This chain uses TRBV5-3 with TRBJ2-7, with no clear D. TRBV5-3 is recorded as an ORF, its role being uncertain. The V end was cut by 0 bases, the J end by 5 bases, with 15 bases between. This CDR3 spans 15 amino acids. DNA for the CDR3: TGTGCCAGAAGCTTGGAACACCACCCATGCCACGAGCAGTACTTC. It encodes CARSLEHHPCHEQYF.

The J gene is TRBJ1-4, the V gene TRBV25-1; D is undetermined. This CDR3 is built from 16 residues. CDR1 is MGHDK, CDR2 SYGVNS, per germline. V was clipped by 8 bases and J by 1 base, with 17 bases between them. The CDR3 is CASSALNTGTNEKLFF. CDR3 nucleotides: TGTGCCAGCTCAGCGCTTAACACGGGAACTAATGAAAAACTGTTTTTT. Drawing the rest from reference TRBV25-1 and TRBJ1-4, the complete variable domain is EADIYQTPRYLVIGTGKKITLECSQTMGHDKMYWYQQDPGMELHLIHYSYGVNSTEKGDLSSESTVSRIRTEHFPLTLESARPSHTSQYLCASSALNTGTNEKLFFGSGTQLSVL.

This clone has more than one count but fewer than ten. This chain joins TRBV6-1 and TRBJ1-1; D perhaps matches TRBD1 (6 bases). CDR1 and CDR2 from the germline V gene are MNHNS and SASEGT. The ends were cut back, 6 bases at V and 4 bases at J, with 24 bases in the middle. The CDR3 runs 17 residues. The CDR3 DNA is TGTGCCAGCAGGGAAAAAACAGGGACTGCTCGGTCCACTGAAGCTTTCTTT. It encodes CASREKTGTARSTEAFF.

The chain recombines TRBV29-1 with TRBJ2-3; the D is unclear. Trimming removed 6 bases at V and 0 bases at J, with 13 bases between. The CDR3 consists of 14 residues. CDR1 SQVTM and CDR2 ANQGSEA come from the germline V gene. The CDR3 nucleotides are TGCAGCGTACGAACCGGGCGAAGCACAGATACGCAGTATTTT. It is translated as CSVRTGRSTDTQYF.

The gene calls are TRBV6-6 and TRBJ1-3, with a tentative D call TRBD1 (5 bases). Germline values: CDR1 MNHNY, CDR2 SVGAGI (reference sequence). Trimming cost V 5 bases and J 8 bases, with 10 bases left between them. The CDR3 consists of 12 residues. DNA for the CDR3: TGTGCCAGCAGTCGACAAGGGGACACCATATATTTT. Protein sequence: CASSRQGDTIYF.

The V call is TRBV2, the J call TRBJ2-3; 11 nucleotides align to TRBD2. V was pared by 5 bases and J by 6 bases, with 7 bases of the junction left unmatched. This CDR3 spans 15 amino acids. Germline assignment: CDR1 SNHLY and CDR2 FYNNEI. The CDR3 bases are TGTGCCAGCAGTATAACTAGCGGGGGTCTCGATACGCAGTATTTT. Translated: CASSITSGGLDTQYF.

The CDR3 sequence is CASSAQTTGEEGYTF. The CDR3 DNA reads TGTGCCAGCAGTGCCCAGACCACAGGGGAGGAAGGCTACACCTTC. The rearrangement joins TRBV25-1 to TRBJ1-2; 7 bases line up with TRBD1. The CDR3 runs 15 residues. J was trimmed by 8 bases and V by 4 bases; bases with no gene match: 13. The V gene's germline CDR1 is MGHDK and CDR2 SYGVNS.

The CDR3 spells CSVEGVRGETQYF. CDR3 DNA sequence: TGCAGCGTTGAGGGGGTTCGCGGGGAGACCCAGTACTTC. This rearrangement joins TRBV29-1 to TRBJ2-5; D tentatively reads TRBD1 or TRBD2 (5 bases each). This CDR3 comprises 13 residues. CDR1 and CDR2 from the germline V gene are SQVTM and ANQGSEA. Trimming stripped 3 bases from V and 5 bases from J, with 13 bases between. Combining the CDR3 with reference TRBV29-1 and TRBJ2-5 gives the whole variable domain SAVISQKPSRDICQRGTSLTIQCQVDSQVTMMFWYRQQPGQSLTLIATANQGSEATYESGFVIDKFPISRPNLTFSTLTVSNMSPEDSSIYLCSVEGVRGETQYFGPGTRLLVL.